This entry concerns a single T cell receptor (beta chain). This sample was included in a study of blood T cell repertoires in COVID-19. CDR1 is SGHDT, CDR2 YYEEEE, per germline. The V gene lost 4 bases and the J gene lost 0 bases, with 16 bases spanning the gap. CDR3 size: 16 residues. Here immunoSEQ multiplex PCR was the method, and the copy in TCRdb shows in-frame clones only, minus some. This table holds fewer than 130,000 clones, more than 75% found once. The chain employs TRBV5-6 and TRBJ2-5; a possible D gene is TRBD2 (6 bases). The receptor was isolated from a woman in her 50s with acute or convalescent COVID-19. The sequenced sample was peripheral blood. CDR3 bases: TGTGCCAGCAGCAGGCGCCGGGACTCGTACCAAGAGACCCAGTACTTC. This codes for CASSRRRDSYQETQYF.